One sample yielded the 14 T cell receptor beta chains listed below, sequenced in a study of CD8 T cells in Susac syndrome. RNA in amounts of roughly 0.5 to 1 ug was reverse transcribed with random hexamers. TCRdb redid the calling of the immunoSEQ multiplex PCR reads with MiXCR, one entry per CDR3 protein. This sample has about 280,000 distinct CDR3 sequences, with 70% to 90% found just once. The sequencing input was CD8+ T cells from PBMCs. Receptors originate from a human donor with multiple sclerosis.

The chain employs TRBV29-1 and TRBJ1-2; 9 bases fit TRBD1. Germline V gives CDR1 SQVTM, CDR2 ANQGSEA. V was clipped by 8 bases and J by 5 bases; unmatched bases: 15. The CDR3 consists of 15 residues. The CDR3 DNA is TGCAGCTCTTCGGGGGGGACAGGGTGGAGTTATGGCTACACCTTC. It specifies CSSSGGTGWSYGYTF. Using reference TRBV29-1 and TRBJ1-2 for the parts outside the CDR3, the full variable domain is SAVISQKPSRDICQRGTSLTIQCQVDSQVTMMFWYRQQPGQSLTLIATANQGSEATYESGFVIDKFPISRPNLTFSTLTVSNMSPEDSSIYLCSSSGGTGWSYGYTFGSGTRLTVV.

This chain joins TRBV7-8 and TRBJ2-7; 9 bases line up with TRBD1. Per germline, CDR1 SGHVS and CDR2 FQNEAQ. The ends lost 3 bases at V and 3 bases at J; junction bases unmatched: 6. This CDR3 contains 15 residues. The chain's CDR3 is CASSFRGTGFYEQYF. The CDR3 bases are TGTGCCAGCAGCTTCCGTGGGACAGGGTTCTACGAGCAGTACTTC. Variable domain in full (rest from reference TRBV7-8 and TRBJ2-7): GAGVSQSPRYKVAKRGQDVALRCDPISGHVSLFWYQQALGQGPEFLTYFQNEAQLDKSGLPSDRFFAERPEGSVSTLKIQRTQQEDSAVYLCASSFRGTGFYEQYFGPGTRLTVT.

The V call is TRBV15, the J call TRBJ2-5; 8 bases map to TRBD2. From germline, CDR1 is LNHNV and CDR2 YYDKDF (reference sequence). The CDR3 has 13 residues. The trim removed 2 bases at V and 5 bases at J, leaving 1 base unmatched. CDR3 sequence: CATSRSSGETQYF. Here the CDR3 DNA reads TGTGCCACCAGCAGATCTAGCGGGGAGACCCAGTACTTC.

Concerning this clonotype: An end of the junction differs from the germline gene, which may be a read error. The DNA of the CDR3 is TGTGCCAGCAGCCTTACTCACAGGGGCCCGGCACTACGGAATGAGCAGTTTTTC. Its translation: CASSLTHRGPALRNEQFF. The V and J genes are TRBV6-5 and TRBJ2-1, with TRBD1 matching over 7 bases. Germline V gene lookup returns CDR1 MNHEY and CDR2 SVGAGI. The CDR3 covers 18 residues.

V gene TRBV20-1 combines with J gene TRBJ2-7; D not resolved. This CDR3 comprises 15 residues. V was clipped by 6 bases and J by 2 bases, with 20 bases between them. Germline V gives CDR1 DFQATT, CDR2 SNEGSKA (reference sequence). The CDR3 region has the DNA TGCAGTGCCTCCCTGTACCGCGACCGTCCCTACGAGCAGTACTTC. It is translated as CSASLYRDRPYEQYF.

The J gene is TRBJ1-5, the V gene TRBV7-6; D is possibly TRBD1 (6 bases). V was shortened by 3 bases and J by 5 bases, with 14 bases between the two germline ends. CDR3 size: 15 residues. In germline, CDR1 is SGHVS, CDR2 FNYEAQ. CDR3 sequence reads: CASSLFDRPDQPQHF. The CDR3 DNA reads TGTGCCAGCAGCTTGTTTGACAGGCCGGATCAGCCCCAGCATTTT.

The DNA for the CDR3 is TGTGCCAGCAGTTACTCGAGACTAGCGGGAGGGCCTTTCCGGGCAGATACGCAGTATTTT. It specifies CASSYSRLAGGPFRADTQYF. The chain is built from TRBV6-5 and TRBJ2-3; 14 nucleotides agree with TRBD2. With 0 bases clipped from V and 4 bases from J, the junction kept 12 bases outside the gene matches. CDR1 and CDR2 (germline): MNHEY, SVGAGI. The CDR3 has 20 amino acids.

V gene TRBV23-1 combines with J gene TRBJ1-5, with D possibly being TRBD1 (6 bases). TRBV23-1 is an open reading frame whose function is uncertain. V gave up 0 bases and J gave up 3 bases, with 24 bases separating them. This CDR3 region has 20 residues. CDR3 in DNA: TGCGCCAGCAGTCAATCGTTATTGGCAGGATACAGGGCCAACAATCAGCCCCAGCATTTT. It yields the protein CASSQSLLAGYRANNQPQHF.

Of note for this clonotype: The junction differs from germline at one of its ends, possibly a read error. The chain links TRBV28 to TRBJ2-1; D unclear. Germline V lookup: CDR1 MDHEN, CDR2 SYDVKM. The CDR3 extends over 13 amino acids. The CDR3 DNA sequence: TGTGCCGGCAGTTTTTCAACCTACAATGAGCAGTTCTTC. Translated, it gives CAGSFSTYNEQFF.

This clonotype came up once. The gene calls are TRBV5-1 and TRBJ2-1; 12 bases are shared with TRBD2. The CDR3 spans 15 residues. After removal of 4 bases from V and 4 bases from J, the junction contained 3 bases not matched to a gene. Germline CDR1 reads SGHRS; CDR2 reads YFSETQ. DNA for the CDR3: TGCGCCAGCAGCCAGACTAGCGGGAGTTACAATGAGCAGTTCTTC. Translating it yields CASSQTSGSYNEQFF.

The chain combines TRBV7-9 with TRBJ1-6, with TRBD1 matching over 9 bases. Unmatched junction bases numbered 9, after V lost 5 bases and J lost 10 bases. The CDR3 runs to 15 residues. Germline lookup yields CDR1 SEHNR and CDR2 FQNEAQ (reference sequence). The CDR3 DNA is TGTGCCAGCAGCGCTTCGACAGGGGGAAACTCACCCCTCCACTTT. Amino acid sequence: CASSASTGGNSPLHF.

The V call is TRBV4-1, the J call TRBJ2-1, with 10 bases identical to TRBD2. Germline V gene data show CDR1 as MGHRA and CDR2 as YSYEKL. The CDR3 loop spans 18 amino acids. Germline trimming cut 1 base from V and 8 bases from J; bases unmatched to any gene: 14. The CDR3 sequence is CASSQVPPLAGGDHEQFF. CDR3 DNA sequence: TGCGCCAGCAGCCAAGTTCCTCCATTAGCGGGAGGTGACCATGAGCAGTTCTTC.

V is TRBV11-3 and J is TRBJ2-7; no reliable D call. CDR1 is SGHNT, CDR2 YENEEA, per germline. V lost 5 bases, J lost 1 base, and 12 bases lay in between. The CDR3 is 14 residues long. The chain's CDR3 is CASSPKQRSYEQYF. The CDR3 DNA sequence: TGTGCCAGCAGCCCGAAACAGCGATCCTACGAGCAGTACTTC.

This clonotype came up once. This chain links TRBV9 with TRBJ2-7; tentative D call: TRBD2 (6 bases). V lost 4 bases and J lost 2, with 22 bases in between. CDR3 length: 17 residues. The germline V gene has CDR1 SGDLS and CDR2 YYNGEE. The CDR3 loop is CASSTHPSGAATYEQYF. The CDR3 DNA follows: TGTGCCAGCAGCACCCACCCGTCGGGAGCGGCTACCTACGAGCAGTACTTC.